This entry describes one T cell receptor (beta chain). What this receptor recognizes is not known. No much larger clone exists at a distance of one base, and base qualities are not known. The sample belongs to a study of T cell responses to AZD1222 COVID-19 vaccine (dated by TCRdb to the early 2020s). General notes on the study: AZD1222 recipients whose second dose came at about 4 weeks and those whose second dose came at about 12 weeks were combined into one group, since spike-specific TCR depth and breadth did not differ between the two schedules. A total of 233 trial participants underwent TCR sequencing, of whom about 200 had received two doses of AZD1222 and some 25 had received two doses of the MenACWY control vaccine. Trial participants were enrolled by age into subgroups of 18-55, 56-69 and 70-plus years, and 148, 28 and 57 TCR-sequenced participants, respectively, were included in these subgroups.

The CDR3 regions of human TCRbeta chains were analyzed by immunosequencing. As for how the authors treated the data: TCRs in the repertoires were matched against a reference library of SARS-CoV-2-specific TCRs that had been generated with the MIRA antigen-specificity platform. Breadth meant the fraction of unique TCRs that were SARS-CoV-2-associated, whereas depth meant the fraction of total T cells that were SARS-CoV-2-associated. Using the MIRA data, every spike-specific TCR was mapped to the spike region that the TCR reacted to and assigned to either a CD4 or a CD8 class. Log10-transformed breadth and depth values were compared by one-way ANOVA with Sidak's multiple comparisons tests. The table was pulled from immuneACCESS by TCRdb, which kept in-frame rearrangements only. Such tables lose some clones; where checked, under half of the loss comes from unresolved V genes, and the rest has no known cause. That table gives V, J and clone size, and the DNA gave D and trimming. Counted in this sample were 100,000 to 150,000 clones; over 85% of them appeared once. The leading ten clones occupy 5.4% of the sample.

Study-wide findings and limitations: After two AZD1222 doses, both the breadth and the depth of spike-specific TCRs were significantly higher than at day 0 and than in MenACWY recipients. Because no samples from the day 14 peak response were available, repertoires could be characterized only after the peak T cell response. Conclusions about previously exposed vaccinees were limited because only six AZD1222 recipients were SARS-CoV-2 seropositive at baseline. The 56-69-year group was small, and its depth increase did not reach significance, likely because of low power. Nearly half of unique spike-specific TCRs reportedly recognized epitopes outside regions mutated in the B.1.351 and B.1.1.7 variants. Participants were mostly white British and included more females than males, and it was suggested by the authors that clonal diversity may have been underestimated. The whole spike protein was spanned by vaccine-associated CD4 TCRs, and dominant responses were seen in regions 160-218 and 743-854.

The sample's time point label is to be understood as: baseline before first vaccination. Vaccinee samples were obtained from the UK trials COV001 and COV002, which included a single-blind randomized controlled phase 2/3 trial of AZD1222 (ChAdOx1 nCoV-19) in healthy adults. For TCRbeta chain sequencing, PBMC samples from trial participants were taken at day 0 and at day 28 after the second dose. Sequenced material: peripheral blood, taken on day 0 of AZD1222 vaccination. The TCR originated in an adult in good health.

The DNA sequence is TGTGCCAGCTCACCAAAGATCCGTGGTAGCGGGAGAGGAGAGACCCAGTACTTC. This sequence encodes CASSPKIRGSGRGETQYF. The rearranged chain carries TRBV18 and TRBJ2-5; 9 junctional bases match TRBD2. CDR1 is given as KGHSH and CDR2 as LQKENI, both from the germline V gene. Counted from cysteine to phenylalanine, this CDR3 has 18 amino acids. CDR3 DNA only is kept here, 54 bases in frame from base 1. Trimmed from V: 2 bases; trimmed from J: 4 bases; junction bases lacking a gene match: 14. Where the CDR3 stops, the reference TRBV18 and TRBJ2-5 genes take over; the full variable domain is NAGVMQNPRHLVRRRGQEARLRCSPMKGHSHVYWYRQLPEEGLKFMVYLQKENIIDESGMPKERFSAEFPKEGPSILRIQQVVRGDSAAYFCASSPKIRGSGRGETQYFGPGTRLLVL.